This T cell receptor (beta chain) was captured in a study of glioma-infiltrating T cells. V lost 9 bases to trimming and J lost 9 bases; unmatched junction nucleotides: 8. The CDR3 runs 12 residues. Germline V CDR1 and CDR2: SEHNR, FQNEAQ (reference sequence). Study conclusions and caveats: Tissue-blood divergence was below expectation in non-neoplastic patients, above in gliomas. CDR3 overlap between tissue and blood was very small.

Concerning this clonotype itself: Antigen unknown. Possible read error: a much larger clone is one base away.

Using RNA template, CDR3s of TCR alpha and beta were amplified with iRepertoire arm-PCR. One-step reverse transcription and amplification started from approximately 100-400 ng of tissue mRNA or PBMC total RNA. TCRdb used MiXCR to reprocess the multiplex PCR reads, holding one entry per CDR3 protein. The data hold around 180,000 distinct CDR3 sequences, with more than 35% observed a single time. The chain links TRBV7-9 to TRBJ1-2; 9 bases fit TRBD1. This receptor was obtained from a human donor with low-grade glioma or glioblastoma, undergoing nonglioma brain surgery, or in good health (not recorded which). Sequenced: glioma tissue, nonneoplastic brain tissue, or PBMCs (not recorded which). The CDR3 DNA reads TGTGCCAGTGGACAGGGGTTTGCTCGCTACACCTTC. This gives the protein CASGQGFARYTF.